This T cell receptor beta chain was sequenced for a study of blood T cell repertoires in COVID-19. Study at large: Acute and convalescent COVID-19 samples came from the United States, Italy and Spain. From T cells, B-cell-depleted T cells, or PBMCs came the material, which was cDNA or gDNA.

Per the study methods: Nucleated cell counts were estimated from reference gene primer amplification. Method: immunoSEQ multiplex PCR; TCRdb's copy keeps in-frame clones and lacks some. V, J and clone size derive from that table, while D and trimming were established from the DNA sequence. The repertoire holds 120,000 or so clones, with 65% to 90% as singletons. Trimming left V 2 bases short and J 6 bases short, with 15 bases between. There are 14 residues in the CDR3. Germline values: CDR1 SGHNT, CDR2 YYREEE (reference sequence). The chain carries TRBV5-4 and TRBJ2-7, with D hard to call. This clonotype was sampled from an older man with active or convalescent COVID-19. Specimen: peripheral blood. CDR3 nucleotide sequence: TGTGCCAGCAGCTTCTCAACAGCCGGTATCGAGCAGTACTTC. Amino acids: CASSFSTAGIEQYF.